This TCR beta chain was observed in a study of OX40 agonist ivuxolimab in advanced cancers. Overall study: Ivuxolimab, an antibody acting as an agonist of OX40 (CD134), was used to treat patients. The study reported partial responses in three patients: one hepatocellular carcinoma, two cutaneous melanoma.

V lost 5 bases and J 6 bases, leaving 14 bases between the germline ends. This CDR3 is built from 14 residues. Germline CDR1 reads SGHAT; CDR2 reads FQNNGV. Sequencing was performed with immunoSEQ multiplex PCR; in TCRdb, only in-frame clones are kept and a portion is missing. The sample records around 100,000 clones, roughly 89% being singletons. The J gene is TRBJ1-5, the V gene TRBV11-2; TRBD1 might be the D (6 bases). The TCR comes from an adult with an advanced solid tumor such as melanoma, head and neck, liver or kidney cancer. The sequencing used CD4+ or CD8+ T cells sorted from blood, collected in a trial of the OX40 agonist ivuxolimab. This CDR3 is CASSQRTEGQPQHF. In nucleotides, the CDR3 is TGTGCCAGCAGCCAGAGGACAGAAGGTCAGCCCCAGCATTTT.